The 3 T cell receptor beta chains reported below all come from one sample, sequenced in a study of T-cell reconstitution after alpha-beta-depleted transplantation in children. Using unique molecular identifiers, the investigators prepared the TCRbeta library. TCRdb re-called the PCR reads through MiXCR, storing one row per CDR3 protein. The sample has about 580,000 distinct CDR3 sequences, about 21% seen once. The source material was PBMCs, mostly from graft donor cells, sampled 360 days after TCRalphabeta/CD19-depleted stem cell transplant. The receptors were gathered from a boy under two years old who had a stem cell transplant for acute myeloid leukemia, so the T cells may come from the graft donor.

The CDR3 region is CASSQEWLSGVDTQYF. The CDR3 DNA is TGTGCCAGCAGCCAAGAATGGCTCTCCGGGGTTGATACGCAGTATTTT. This rearrangement joins TRBV14 to TRBJ2-3; possibly TRBD2 for D (5 bases). Germline V lookup: CDR1 SGHDN, CDR2 FVKESK. This CDR3 has 16 residues. Trimming shortened V by 0 bases and J by 6 bases, and 16 bases separated the two germline ends.

This clonotype occurred many times. The chain combines TRBV20-1 with TRBJ2-7; the match to TRBD1 covers 10 bases. Per germline, CDR1 DFQATT and CDR2 SNEGSKA (reference sequence). CDR3 length: 13 residues. V was clipped by 1 base and J by 6 bases; unmatched bases: 3. The CDR3 nucleotides are TGCAGTGCTAGAGGGACAGGGGGTTTCGAGCAGTACGTC. Translated, it gives CSARGTGGFEQYV.

This clonotype was observed a few times. CDR3 in DNA: TGCGCCAGCAGCCAAGATCAGGGGGGTAGCAATCAGCCCCAGCATTTT. Its protein is CASSQDQGGSNQPQHF. V and J are TRBV4-1 and TRBJ1-5; 7 bases are shared with TRBD1. The J segment lost 0 bases and the V segment lost 0 bases, leaving 2 bases of the junction unmatched. CDR3 length equals 16 residues. Germline V gene data show CDR1 as MGHRA and CDR2 as YSYEKL.